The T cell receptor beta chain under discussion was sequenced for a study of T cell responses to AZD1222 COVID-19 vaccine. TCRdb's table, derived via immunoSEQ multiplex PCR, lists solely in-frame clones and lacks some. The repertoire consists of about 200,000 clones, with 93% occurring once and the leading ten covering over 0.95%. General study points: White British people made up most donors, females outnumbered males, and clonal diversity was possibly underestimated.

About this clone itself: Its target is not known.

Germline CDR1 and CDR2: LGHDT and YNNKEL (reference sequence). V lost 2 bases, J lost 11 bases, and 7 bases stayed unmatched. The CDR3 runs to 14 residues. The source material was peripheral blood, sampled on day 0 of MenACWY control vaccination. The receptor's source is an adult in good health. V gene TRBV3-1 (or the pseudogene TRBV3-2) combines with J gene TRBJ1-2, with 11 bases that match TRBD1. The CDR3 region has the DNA TGTGCCAGCAGCCAAATCCGGGACAGGGGGTCGTACACCTTC. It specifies CASSQIRDRGSYTF.